This entry lists 3 T cell receptor beta chains sequenced from one sample in a study of identifying expanded T cells in peripheral blood. TCRdb's table, derived via immunoSEQ multiplex PCR, lists solely in-frame clones and lacks some. The table includes tens of thousands of clones, 88% detected once. Sequencing input: blood. These receptors all come from a person aged 18 to 75 in good health.

The chain carries TRBV4-3 and TRBJ1-3; TRBD1 matches at 7 bases. The CDR3 is 17 residues long. V trimming: 1 base; J trimming: 4 bases; junction bases outside the gene matches: 10. The germline V gene encodes CDR1 LGHNA and CDR2 YSLEER. CDR3 nucleotide sequence: TGCGCCAGCAGCCAAGTTCCGACAGGGTCGTACGGAAACACCATATATTTT. It is translated as CASSQVPTGSYGNTIYF.

CDR3 in DNA: TGTGCCATCAGTGGGGACAGGGTAATTCAGCCCCAGCATTTT. Translation: CAISGDRVIQPQHF. J is TRBJ1-5 and V is TRBV10-3, with 9 positions matching TRBD1. This CDR3 contains 14 residues. Unmatched junction bases numbered 4, after V lost 4 bases and J lost 6 bases. Germline CDR1 is ENHRY and CDR2 is SYGVKD.

This chain joins TRBV5-1 and TRBJ1-1; D not certain. Germline V gene sequence: CDR1 SGHRS, CDR2 YFSETQ. This CDR3 has 15 amino acids. The ends were cut back, 1 base at V and 1 base at J, with 11 bases in the middle. CDR3 in DNA: TGCGCCAGCAGCTTGCAACCCGAACAGAACACTGAAGCTTTCTTT. Its protein product is CASSLQPEQNTEAFF.